This T cell receptor (beta chain) was sequenced in a study of shared clonotypes between healthy human individuals. PCR replicates performed on unsorted PBMC used approximately 310 ng DNA, about 30,000 T cell genomes. As handled by the study authors: ImmunoSEQ only sent back junction sequences with no quality scores, so filtering was done differently. TCRdb's table, derived via immunoSEQ multiplex PCR, lists solely in-frame clones and lacks some. Clone size and V and J calls were adopted from that table, with D and trimming inferred from the DNA. The top ten clones hold less than 15% of a sample with about 470,000 clones, roughly three quarters of them seen once. It was tens of millions of PBMCs that unsorted samples used for genomic DNA. Germline V gene sequence: CDR1 SGHTA, CDR2 FQGNSA. Trimming at V came to 5 bases and at J to 0 bases, leaving 3 bases not matched to a gene. The CDR3 sequence is 15 residues long.

J is TRBJ2-5 and V is TRBV7-2; TRBD2 matches at 10 bases. Sequencing was performed on PBMCs. The receptor's source is a woman aged 40 to 55 in good health. Some clones in this sample may be carry-over from other donors' samples. The CDR3 is CASSPLAGDQETQYF. CDR3 DNA sequence: TGTGCCAGCAGCCCCCTAGCGGGAGACCAAGAGACCCAGTACTTC.